Listed here are 25 T cell receptor beta chains from one sample, sequenced in a study of T cells after yellow fever vaccination. One entry per CDR3 protein, called by TCRdb with MiXCR from the 5' RACE reads. In the table there are some 500,000 distinct CDR3 sequences, 13% of which are singletons. This material consisted of PBMCs, taken on the day of the yellow fever booster vaccination. The source is a man aged 25-40 years who received the YFV17D yellow fever vaccine.

This clonotype has at least ten counts. The chain uses TRBV15 and TRBJ2-1, with D maybe TRBD2 (6 bases). There are 14 residues in the CDR3. Looked up from germline, CDR1 is LNHNV and CDR2 is YYDKDF (reference sequence). Trimming pared 0 bases from V and 7 bases from J, leaving 10 bases between. CDR3 residues: CATSRDLGGNEQFF. CDR3 sequence (DNA): TGTGCCACCAGCAGAGATTTGGGAGGAAATGAGCAGTTCTTC. Complete variable domain (other parts from reference TRBV15 and TRBJ2-1): DAMVIQNPRYQVTQFGKPVTLSCSQTLNHNVMYWYQQKSSQAPKLLFHYYDKDFNNEADTPDNFQSRRPNTSFCFLDIRSPGLGDTAMYLCATSRDLGGNEQFFGPGTRLTVL.

This clonotype was counted many times. V usage is TRBV7-2 and J usage is TRBJ2-4, with unresolved D. The CDR3 runs to 13 residues. Trimming stripped 5 bases from V and 1 base from J, with 6 bases between. CDR1 is SGHTA and CDR2 is FQGNSA in the germline V gene. The DNA of the CDR3 is TGTGCCAGCAGCCCCCTCGCCAAAAACATTCAGTACTTC. The encoded protein is CASSPLAKNIQYF.

The chain joins TRBV9 to TRBJ2-4; tentatively, D is TRBD1 (5 bases). The CDR3 consists of 12 residues. The germline gives CDR1 SGDLS, CDR2 YYNGEE. V shed 3 bases and J shed 6 bases, with 7 bases lying between them. DNA of the CDR3: TGTGCCAGCAGCGCTGGGGCAAACATTCAGTACTTC. Translating it yields CASSAGANIQYF.

This clonotype was seen many times. This chain's CDR3 is CASSTMTSGITGELFF. DNA for the CDR3: TGCGCCAGCAGCACCATGACTAGCGGTATCACCGGGGAGCTGTTTTTT. The genes are TRBV5-1 and TRBJ2-2, with 9 bases fitting TRBD2. This CDR3 region has 16 residues. Unmatched junction bases numbered 8, after V lost 4 bases and J lost 4 bases. Germline V gives CDR1 SGHRS, CDR2 YFSETQ.

This clonotype was seen more than once but under ten times. The rearrangement joins TRBV20-1 to TRBJ2-1; a possible D gene is TRBD2 (6 bases). This CDR3 is 14 amino acids long. V gave up 1 base and J gave up 8 bases, with 15 bases separating them. Germline V gene data show CDR1 as DFQATT and CDR2 as SNEGSKA (reference sequence). This chain's CDR3 is CSARGGAGGDEQFF. The DNA for the CDR3 is TGCAGTGCTAGAGGCGGGGCAGGAGGAGATGAGCAGTTCTTC.

This clonotype appeared a few times. The V call is TRBV19, the J call TRBJ1-5; 7 nucleotides agree with TRBD1. CDR1 LNHDA and CDR2 SQIVND come from the germline V gene (reference sequence). V was pared by 3 bases and J by 1 base, with 3 bases of the junction left unmatched. The CDR3 is made up of 15 amino acids. The CDR3 bases are TGTGCCAGTAGTATTGAGGGGGCGAGCAATCAGCCCCAGCATTTT. As protein: CASSIEGASNQPQHF.

Many counts were recorded for this clonotype. The chain couples TRBV19 to TRBJ2-1, with unresolved D. CDR3 length: 13 amino acids. The germline CDR1 and CDR2 sequences are LNHDA and SQIVND (reference sequence). Trimming removed 3 bases from V and 0 bases from J, with 3 bases in between. The CDR3 nucleotides read TGTGCCAGTAGTATTAACTCCTACAATGAGCAGTTCTTC. Residues: CASSINSYNEQFF.

Here the CDR3 reads CASSQGGTVYNEQFF. For the CDR3, the DNA is TGTGCCAGCAGCCAAGGCGGCACTGTCTACAATGAGCAGTTCTTC. The chain recombines TRBV14 with TRBJ2-1; D is uncertain. V shed 1 base and J shed 3 bases, with 10 bases lying between them. The CDR3 is 15 residues long. CDR1 SGHDN and CDR2 FVKESK come from the germline V gene.

The chain carries TRBV12-3 or TRBV12-4 and TRBJ2-1; 11 nucleotides align to TRBD2. V lost 0 bases, J lost 15 bases, and 4 bases stayed unmatched. The CDR3 is 13 residues long. In DNA, the CDR3 is TGTGCCAGCAGTTTAGCTCTAGCGGGAGGTGGGTTCTTC. Translating it yields CASSLALAGGGFF.

This clonotype has only a few counts. The genes are TRBV7-2 and TRBJ2-7; 8 bases are shared with TRBD1. V lost 3 bases and J lost 3; bases outside the gene matches: 4. The germline V gene encodes CDR1 SGHTA and CDR2 FQGNSA. This CDR3 is built from 14 residues. CDR3 in DNA: TGTGCCAGCAGCTTGGACAGGGCTTACTACGAGCAGTACTTC. Its translation is CASSLDRAYYEQYF.

This clonotype was seen a few times. The J gene is TRBJ2-1, the V gene TRBV20-1; D unresolved. V lost 5 bases and J lost 4, with 15 bases in between. The CDR3 has 14 amino acids. Per the germline V gene, CDR1 is DFQATT and CDR2 is SNEGSKA (reference sequence). The CDR3 spells CSALGTWVYNEQFF. CDR3 in DNA: TGCAGTGCTCTTGGAACATGGGTGTACAATGAGCAGTTCTTC.

V gene TRBV7-9 combines with J gene TRBJ2-3, with D perhaps TRBD2 (6 bases). With 3 bases removed from V and 0 bases from J, the gap between germline ends came to 10 bases. Germline CDR1 and CDR2: SEHNR and FQNEAQ (reference sequence). The CDR3 sequence is 15 residues long. CDR3 in amino acids: CASSFGRDSTDTQYF. The CDR3, as DNA: TGTGCCAGCAGCTTCGGGCGGGATAGCACAGATACGCAGTATTTT.

This clonotype occurred a few times. The chain combines TRBV20-1 with TRBJ2-1; no reliable D call. This CDR3 is 12 amino acids long. Trimming took off 3 bases at V and 10 bases at J, with 13 bases between the two ends. The germline gives CDR1 DFQATT, CDR2 SNEGSKA (reference sequence). CDR3 DNA: TGCAGTGCTAGTTCCAGGTCAGGCGAGCAGTTCTTC. Translated, it gives CSASSRSGEQFF.

This clonotype has a handful of counts. The chain is built from TRBV29-1 and TRBJ2-3, with 15 bases identical to TRBD2. The CDR3 length is 15 residues. Germline V gives CDR1 SQVTM, CDR2 ANQGSEA. V gave up 4 bases and J gave up 6 bases; unmatched junction bases: 5. The CDR3 reads CSVARGTSGGDTQYF. In nucleotides, the CDR3 is TGCAGCGTTGCGAGGGGGACTAGCGGGGGGGATACGCAGTATTTT.

The CDR3 reads CATSDLSAGGRTQYF. CDR3 in DNA: TGTGCCACCAGTGATTTGTCGGCAGGGGGTCGGACCCAGTACTTC. The gene calls are TRBV24-1 and TRBJ2-5; TRBD1 matches at 7 bases. This CDR3 has 15 residues. V was clipped by 0 bases and J by 7 bases; unmatched bases: 7. Per germline, CDR1 KGHDR and CDR2 SFDVKD.

The chain has TRBV2 and TRBJ2-3, with 14 bases fitting TRBD2. CDR1 is SNHLY, CDR2 FYNNEI, per germline. V trimming: 3 bases; J trimming: 3 bases; junction bases outside the gene matches: 8. CDR3 size: 18 residues. CDR3 sequence (DNA): TGTGCCAGCAGTGATCCCCATGGACTAGCGGGAGGTACAGATACGCAGTATTTT. It specifies CASSDPHGLAGGTDTQYF.

This clonotype appeared a few times. The chain couples TRBV18 to TRBJ1-4; D not certain. Trimming took off 2 bases at V and 10 bases at J, with 11 bases between the two ends. Per the germline V gene, CDR1 is KGHSH and CDR2 is LQKENI. The CDR3 spans 13 residues. This CDR3 is CASSPGLEGKLFF. CDR3 sequence (DNA): TGTGCCAGCTCACCAGGACTGGAGGGAAAACTGTTTTTT. The whole variable domain, filled in from reference TRBV18 and TRBJ1-4, reads NAGVMQNPRHLVRRRGQEARLRCSPMKGHSHVYWYRQLPEEGLKFMVYLQKENIIDESGMPKERFSAEFPKEGPSILRIQQVVRGDSAAYFCASSPGLEGKLFFGSGTQLSVL.

The J gene is TRBJ2-5, the V gene TRBV11-2, with 7 bases identical to TRBD2. The CDR3 has 14 residues. V shed 4 bases and J 3 bases; nucleotides not matched to a gene: 5. Looked up from germline, CDR1 is SGHAT and CDR2 is FQNNGV. CDR3 coding DNA: TGTGCCAGCAGCTCAGCGGGACTGGAAGAGACCCAGTACTTC. This codes for CASSSAGLEETQYF.

This clonotype came up a few times. The chain employs TRBV7-9 and TRBJ2-4; D is unclear. Trimming removed 1 base from V and 13 bases from J, with 14 bases in between. Germline loops: CDR1 SEHNR, CDR2 FQNEAQ (reference sequence). The CDR3 has 13 amino acids. For the CDR3, the DNA is TGTGCCAGCAGCTTAGTAGAGGCCAGCTGGCAGTACTTC. Protein sequence: CASSLVEASWQYF.

The V call is TRBV5-4, the J call TRBJ2-2; D gene ambiguous. Germline lookup yields CDR1 SGHNT and CDR2 YYREEE (reference sequence). V lost 7 bases, J lost 3 bases, and 16 bases lay in between. This CDR3 contains 15 residues. The CDR3 region has the DNA TGTGCCAGCGGTTTTTCGATAGGGTACACCGGGGAGCTGTTTTTT. It specifies CASGFSIGYTGELFF.

V gene TRBV6-5 combines with J gene TRBJ1-4; 9 bases fit TRBD1. With V trimmed by 2 bases and J by 4 bases, 2 bases remained unmatched. This CDR3 is 15 amino acids long. The germline V gene encodes CDR1 MNHEY and CDR2 SVGAGI. CDR3 nucleotides: TGTGCCAGCAGTTACGGGACAGGGCTTAATGAAAAACTGTTTTTT. Its protein is CASSYGTGLNEKLFF.

This clonotype was counted only a few times. The rearrangement links TRBV5-1 to TRBJ2-5; D remains ambiguous. Trimming removed 1 base at V and 5 bases at J, with 12 bases between. Germline-derived CDR1 and CDR2 are SGHRS and YFSETQ. This CDR3 contains 14 residues. The CDR3 spells CASSLTVYRETQYF. In nucleotides, the CDR3 is TGCGCCAGCAGCTTGACCGTTTATAGGGAGACCCAGTACTTC.

This clonotype was detected a few times. The genes are TRBV28 and TRBJ2-1; 9 nucleotides line up with TRBD2. Germline trimming cut 5 bases from V and 6 bases from J; bases unmatched to any gene: 20. This CDR3 has 19 residues. The V gene's germline CDR1 is MDHEN and CDR2 SYDVKM. The CDR3 is CASSPPDSGSFSLRNEQFF. The CDR3 DNA follows: TGTGCCAGCAGTCCTCCCGATAGCGGGAGTTTTAGTTTGCGCAATGAGCAGTTCTTC.

The genes are TRBV19 and TRBJ2-5; TRBD1 agrees at 7 bases. This CDR3 region has 14 residues. J gave up 3 bases and V 6 bases, and 7 bases lay outside the gene matches. Germline V gene lookup returns CDR1 LNHDA and CDR2 SQIVND (reference sequence). The CDR3 here is CASSATTGKETQYF. The CDR3 DNA is TGTGCCAGTAGCGCTACGACAGGGAAAGAGACCCAGTACTTC.

This clonotype showed up just a few times. The chain joins TRBV20-1 to TRBJ2-1, with 14 bases lining up with TRBD2. This CDR3 region has 14 residues. Germline V lookup: CDR1 DFQATT, CDR2 SNEGSKA (reference sequence). V was pared by 7 bases and J by 10 bases, with 9 bases of the junction left unmatched. CDR3 in DNA: TGCAGTGGGTGGACTAGCGGGAGGCTAGGCGAGCAGTTCTTC. Protein sequence: CSGWTSGRLGEQFF.